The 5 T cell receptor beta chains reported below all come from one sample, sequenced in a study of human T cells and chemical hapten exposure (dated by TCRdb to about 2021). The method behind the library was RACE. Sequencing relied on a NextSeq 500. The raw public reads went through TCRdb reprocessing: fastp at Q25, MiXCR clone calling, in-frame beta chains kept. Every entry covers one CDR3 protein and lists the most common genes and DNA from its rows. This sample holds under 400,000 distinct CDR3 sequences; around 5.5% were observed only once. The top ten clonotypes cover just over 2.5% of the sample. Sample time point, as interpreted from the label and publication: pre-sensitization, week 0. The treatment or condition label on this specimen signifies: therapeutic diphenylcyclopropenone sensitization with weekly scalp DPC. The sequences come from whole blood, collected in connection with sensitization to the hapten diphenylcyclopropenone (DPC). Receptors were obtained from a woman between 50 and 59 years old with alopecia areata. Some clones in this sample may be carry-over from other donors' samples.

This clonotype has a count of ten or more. The CDR3 DNA sequence: TGCGCCAGCAGCTTGAACGGCAACTCTGGGGCCAACGTCCTGACTTTC. This gives the protein CASSLNGNSGANVLTF. The chain carries TRBV5-1 and TRBJ2-6; D call uncertain. The V and J ends lost 1 base and 0 bases respectively, with 8 bases between them. This CDR3 has 16 amino acids. CDR1 and CDR2 from the germline V gene are SGHRS and YFSETQ.

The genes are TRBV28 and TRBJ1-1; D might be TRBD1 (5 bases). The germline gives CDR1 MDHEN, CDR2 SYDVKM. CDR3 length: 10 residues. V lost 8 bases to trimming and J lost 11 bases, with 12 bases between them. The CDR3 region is CASRGGKAFF. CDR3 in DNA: TGTGCCAGCCGGGGCGGGAAGGCTTTCTTT.

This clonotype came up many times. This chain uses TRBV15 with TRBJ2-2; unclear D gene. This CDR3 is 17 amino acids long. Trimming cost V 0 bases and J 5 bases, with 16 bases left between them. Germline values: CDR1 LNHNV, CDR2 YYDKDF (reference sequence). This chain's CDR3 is CATSRDSNRFNTGELFF. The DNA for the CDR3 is TGTGCCACCAGCAGAGATTCGAACCGGTTTAATACCGGGGAGCTGTTTTTT.

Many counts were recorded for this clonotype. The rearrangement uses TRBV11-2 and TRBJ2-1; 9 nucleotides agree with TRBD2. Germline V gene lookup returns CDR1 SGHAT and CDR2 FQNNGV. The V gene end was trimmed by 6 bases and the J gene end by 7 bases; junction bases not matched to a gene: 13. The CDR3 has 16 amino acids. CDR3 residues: CASRRLGTSSPNEQFF. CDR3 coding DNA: TGTGCCAGCAGACGACTAGGGACTAGCAGTCCAAATGAGCAGTTCTTC.

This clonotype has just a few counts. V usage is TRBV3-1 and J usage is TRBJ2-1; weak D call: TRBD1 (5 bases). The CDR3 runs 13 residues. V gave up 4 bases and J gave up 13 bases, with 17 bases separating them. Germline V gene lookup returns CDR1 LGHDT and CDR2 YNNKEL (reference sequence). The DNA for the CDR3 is TGTGCCAGCAGCCCCCTCGACAGTCTCTCCCAGTTCTTC. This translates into CASSPLDSLSQFF.